The clone carrying this TCR beta chain has at least ten counts. Its target is unknown. This sample is part of a study of T-cell reconstitution after alpha-beta-depleted transplantation in children. The study's findings and limits: The origin of high day-60 TCRbeta diversity in some patients lay in surviving recipient T cells and thymic progenitors. From newly produced T cells came most of the T-cell counts and diversity one year after transplant. Reports say that about two months after transplant, the alpha-beta T cells came out of several hundred graft clones that had expanded.

Unique molecular identifiers were built into the TCRbeta library. TCRdb fed the PCR reads into MiXCR, producing one record per CDR3 protein. The repertoire holds roughly 790,000 distinct CDR3 sequences, with under 20% as singletons. V was pared by 1 base and J by 12 bases, with 16 bases between. The CDR3 has 13 residues. CDR1 and CDR2 (germline): LGHNA, YNFKEQ. V gene TRBV4-2 combines with J gene TRBJ2-7; D is tentatively TRBD1 or TRBD2 (6 bases each). The receptor was isolated from a male patient younger than 18 who had a stem cell transplant for acute lymphoblastic leukemia, so the T cells may come from the graft donor. Sequenced material: PBMCs, mostly from graft donor cells, taken 360 days after TCRalphabeta/CD19-depleted stem cell transplant. Here the CDR3 reads CASSQAIQGLLYF. The CDR3 nucleotides are TGTGCCAGCAGCCAAGCCATACAGGGACTGCTGTACTTC.